This record concerns one TCR beta chain sequence. Original processing methods: The authors estimated nucleated cell counts from reference gene primer amplification. Only in-frame clones appear in the TCRdb table, and some are missing; sequencing was by immunoSEQ multiplex PCR. That table gives V, J and clone size, and the DNA gave D and trimming. The sample lists about 170,000 clones; around four fifths were seen once. This CDR3 region has 16 residues. Germline values: CDR1 LGHDT, CDR2 YNNKEL (reference sequence). V was clipped by 3 bases and J by 3 bases; unmatched bases: 5. These data come from a study of blood T cell repertoires in COVID-19. For the study at large: The samples span acute and convalescent COVID-19 from the United States, Italy and Spain. PBMCs, B-cell-depleted T cells, or T cells provided the cDNA or gDNA that made up the material.

Seattle researchers signed up patients amid active infection and tracked them longitudinally. The receptor's source is a woman of 80 years or more with COVID-19, enrolled during active disease. Source material: peripheral blood. The chain recombines TRBV3-1 (or the pseudogene TRBV3-2) with TRBJ2-1, with 10 positions matching TRBD2. CDR3 sequence: CASSQRTSGYYNEQFF. The DNA for the CDR3 is TGTGCCAGCAGCCAGAGGACTAGCGGTTACTACAATGAGCAGTTCTTC.